This entry concerns a single T cell receptor beta chain. Its specificity is not known. This record comes from a study of post-analysis software for immune sequencing data. Whole-study results and caveats: Compared with controls, patients had more of about five TRBV segments, including TRBV5-6, TRBV5-1 and TRBV20-1.

This CDR3 is built from 14 residues. TCR beta libraries were prepared from cDNA with unique molecular identifiers. It was from about 0.98 to 11 million T cells that about half a million cDNA molecules came. A single record per CDR3 protein comes from TCRdb applying MiXCR to the PCR reads. The profile shows roughly 650,000 distinct CDR3 sequences, approximately 60% of them singletons. The receptor was isolated from a girl aged 2 to 9 with multiple sclerosis. This chain connects TRBV12-3 or TRBV12-4 to TRBJ2-4, with 9 bases that match TRBD1. The J call could be wrong; TRBJ2-7 is a better fit for the DNA end. Sequences were obtained from blood. The CDR3 is CASSKGQGTYEQYF. DNA for the CDR3: TGTGCCAGCAGTAAGGGACAGGGAACCTACGAGCAGTACTTC.